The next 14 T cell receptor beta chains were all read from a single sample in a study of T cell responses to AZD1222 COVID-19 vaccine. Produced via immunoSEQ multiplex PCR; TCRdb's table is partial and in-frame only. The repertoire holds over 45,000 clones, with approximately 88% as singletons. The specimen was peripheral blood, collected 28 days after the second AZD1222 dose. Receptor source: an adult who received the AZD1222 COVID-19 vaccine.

This CDR3 is CASSQDSSQGALYEQYF. For the CDR3, the DNA is TGCGCCAGCAGCCAAGATAGCAGTCAGGGGGCTCTGTACGAGCAGTACTTC. This rearrangement joins TRBV4-3 to TRBJ2-7, with 8 positions matching TRBD1. Losses at the gene ends were 0 bases for V and 4 bases for J; bases not matched to a gene: 11. This CDR3 is built from 17 residues. Per germline, CDR1 LGHNA and CDR2 YSLEER.

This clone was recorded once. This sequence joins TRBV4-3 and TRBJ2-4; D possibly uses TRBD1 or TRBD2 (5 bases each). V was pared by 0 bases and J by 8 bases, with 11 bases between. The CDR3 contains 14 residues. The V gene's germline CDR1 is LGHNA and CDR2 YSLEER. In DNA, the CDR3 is TGCGCCAGCAGCCAAGAGGGGATGGGGGACATTCAGTACTTC. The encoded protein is CASSQEGMGDIQYF.

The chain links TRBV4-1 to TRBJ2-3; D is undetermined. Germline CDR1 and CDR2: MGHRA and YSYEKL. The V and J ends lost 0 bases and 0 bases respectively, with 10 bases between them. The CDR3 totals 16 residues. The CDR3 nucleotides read TGCGCCAGCAGCCAAGAAATTGCCCGCAGCACAGATACGCAGTATTTT. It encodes CASSQEIARSTDTQYF.

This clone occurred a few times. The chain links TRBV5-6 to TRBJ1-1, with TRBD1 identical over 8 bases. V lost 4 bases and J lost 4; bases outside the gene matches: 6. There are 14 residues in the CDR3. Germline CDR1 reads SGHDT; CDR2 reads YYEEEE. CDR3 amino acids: CASSRTGGSTEAFF. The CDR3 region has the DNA TGTGCCAGCAGCCGTACAGGGGGTAGCACTGAAGCTTTCTTT.

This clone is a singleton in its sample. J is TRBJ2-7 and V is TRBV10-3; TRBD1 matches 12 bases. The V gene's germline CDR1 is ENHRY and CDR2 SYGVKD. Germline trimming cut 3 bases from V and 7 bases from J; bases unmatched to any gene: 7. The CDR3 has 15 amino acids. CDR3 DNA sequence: TGTGCCATCAGTGAACCGGGACAGGGGGCGGGGGAGCAGTACTTC. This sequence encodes CAISEPGQGAGEQYF.

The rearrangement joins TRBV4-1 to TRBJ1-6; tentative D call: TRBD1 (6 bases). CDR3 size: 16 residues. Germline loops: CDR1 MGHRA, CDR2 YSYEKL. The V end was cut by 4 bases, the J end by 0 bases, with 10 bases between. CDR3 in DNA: TGCGCCAGCAGCCCAGGGGATAGCTCCTATAATTCACCCCTCCACTTT. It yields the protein CASSPGDSSYNSPLHF.

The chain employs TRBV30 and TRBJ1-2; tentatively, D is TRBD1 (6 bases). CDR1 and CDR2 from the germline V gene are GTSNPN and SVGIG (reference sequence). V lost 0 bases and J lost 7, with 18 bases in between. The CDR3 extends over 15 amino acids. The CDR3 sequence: CAWSVWEGPRGGYTF. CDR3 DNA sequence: TGTGCCTGGAGTGTCTGGGAGGGACCCAGGGGTGGCTACACCTTC.

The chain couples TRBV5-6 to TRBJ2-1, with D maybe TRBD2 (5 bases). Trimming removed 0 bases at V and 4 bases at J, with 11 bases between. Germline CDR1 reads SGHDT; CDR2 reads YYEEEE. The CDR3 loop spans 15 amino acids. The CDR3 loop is CASSLAQREYNEQFF. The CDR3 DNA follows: TGTGCCAGCAGCTTGGCCCAGAGGGAGTACAATGAGCAGTTCTTC.

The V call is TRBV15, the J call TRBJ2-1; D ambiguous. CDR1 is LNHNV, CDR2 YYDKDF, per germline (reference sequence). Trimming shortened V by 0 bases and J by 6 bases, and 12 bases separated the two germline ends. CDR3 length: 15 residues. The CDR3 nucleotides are TGTGCCACCAGCAGAGAGCCTCAAGTGAGCAATGAGCAGTTCTTC. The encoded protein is CATSREPQVSNEQFF.

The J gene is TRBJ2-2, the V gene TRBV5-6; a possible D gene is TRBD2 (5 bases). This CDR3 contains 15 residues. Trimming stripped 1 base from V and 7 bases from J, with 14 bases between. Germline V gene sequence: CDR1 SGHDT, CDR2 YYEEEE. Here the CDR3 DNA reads TGTGCCAGCAGCTTGTACGCTAGCATTGGCGGGGAGCTGTTTTTT. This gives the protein CASSLYASIGGELFF.

CDR3 nucleotides: TGTGCCAGTAGTGCCCAAGGCCGGTCTAGCAATCAGCCCCAGCATTTT. Translating gives CASSAQGRSSNQPQHF. V is TRBV19 and J is TRBJ1-5; D ambiguous. V was trimmed by 5 bases and J by 0 bases, leaving 14 bases between them. This CDR3 has 16 amino acids. Germline lookup yields CDR1 LNHDA and CDR2 SQIVND (reference sequence). Variable domain in full (rest from reference TRBV19 and TRBJ1-5): DGGITQSPKYLFRKEGQNVTLSCEQNLNHDAMYWYRQDPGQGLRLIYYSQIVNDFQKGDIAEGYSVSREKKESFPLTVTSAQKNPTAFYLCASSAQGRSSNQPQHFGDGTRLSIL.

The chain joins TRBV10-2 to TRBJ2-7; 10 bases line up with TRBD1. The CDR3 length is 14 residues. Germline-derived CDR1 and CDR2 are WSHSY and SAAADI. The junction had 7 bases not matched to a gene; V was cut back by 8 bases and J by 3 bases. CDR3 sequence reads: CASHQGQGIYEQYF. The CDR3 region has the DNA TGCGCCAGCCATCAGGGACAGGGGATCTACGAGCAGTACTTC.

Here the CDR3 DNA reads TGCGCCAGCAGGCGGGGACAGGGAGTCTACGAGCAGTACTTC. Encoded protein: CASRRGQGVYEQYF. The genes are TRBV5-1 and TRBJ2-7, with TRBD1 matching 9 bases. Looked up from germline, CDR1 is SGHRS and CDR2 is YFSETQ. CDR3 size: 14 residues. Germline trimming cut 5 bases from V and 3 bases from J; bases unmatched to any gene: 6.

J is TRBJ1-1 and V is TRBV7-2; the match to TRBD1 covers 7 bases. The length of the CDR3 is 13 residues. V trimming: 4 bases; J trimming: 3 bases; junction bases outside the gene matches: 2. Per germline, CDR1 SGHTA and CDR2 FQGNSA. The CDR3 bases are TGTGCCAGCAGCTCCCAGGGGGACACTGAAGCTTTCTTT. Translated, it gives CASSSQGDTEAFF.